Listed below are T cell receptor beta chains from one sample, sequenced in a study of shared clonotypes between healthy human individuals. Profiled with immunoSEQ multiplex PCR; TCRdb holds only in-frame clones, not every one. The sample contains roughly 1,800,000 clones, less than 95% of which appear only once. Material for sequencing was naive CD8+ T cells sorted from blood. These receptor sequences come from a man younger than 35 in good health. Both conserved end residues are part of each CDR3. D genes are given only for firm matches. Not all rows give a size; the values are once, few, many and, for expanded clones, a class.

NA | TRBJ1-2 | NA | TRBV7-9 | CASSLLTGSVFGYTF | TGTGCCAGCAGCTTATTAACCGGTTCGGTGTTTGGCTACACCTTC
TRBD2 | TRBJ2-3 | NA | TRBV7-2 | CASSPTGGGTDTQYF | TGTGCCAGCAGCCCAACTGGGGGGGGCACAGATACGCAGTATTTT
NA | TRBJ2-3 | NA | TRBV14 | CASSPKGPSDTQYF | TGTGCCAGCAGCCCCAAGGGCCCATCAGATACGCAGTATTTT
TRBD2 | TRBJ2-3 | once | TRBV11-2 | CASSSWTGGDTDTQYF | TGTGCCAGCAGCTCCTGGACTGGGGGGGACACAGATACGCAGTATTTT
TRBD1 | TRBJ1-1 | NA | TRBV6-1 | CASSEDRVNTEAFF | TGTGCCAGCAGTGAGGACAGGGTGAACACTGAAGCTTTCTTT
NA | TRBJ2-1 | NA | TRBV5-4 | CASSPNLFDIYNEQFF | TGTGCCAGCAGCCCTAACCTTTTCGACATCTACAATGAGCAGTTCTTC
NA | TRBJ1-1 | NA | TRBV9 | CASSKRGQGGTEAFF | TGTGCCAGCAGCAAAAGAGGACAAGGAGGCACTGAAGCTTTCTTT
NA | TRBJ2-7 | NA | TRBV20-1 | CSAKVVSEQYF | TGCAGTGCTAAGGTTGTGAGCGAGCAGTACTTC
NA | TRBJ1-1 | once | TRBV19 | CASSPGTIRNTEAFF | TGTGCCAGTAGTCCCGGGACCATTCGGAACACTGAAGCTTTCTTT
TRBD1 | TRBJ2-1 | NA | TRBV7-9 | CASSLGTGSSYNEQFF | TGTGCCAGCAGCTTAGGGACAGGGAGCTCCTACAATGAGCAGTTCTTC
NA | TRBJ2-1 | NA | TRBV25-1 | CASSECRISYNEQFF | TGTGCCAGCAGTGAGTGTCGGATCTCCTACAATGAGCAGTTCTTC
TRBD1 | TRBJ2-7 | NA | TRBV5-8 | CASSHLAGGIYEQYF | TGTGCCAGCAGCCATTTGGCAGGGGGTATCTACGAGCAGTACTTC
TRBD1 | TRBJ2-7 | NA | TRBV27 | CASSSGQSSYEQYF | TGTGCCAGCAGCTCGGGACAGTCCTCCTACGAGCAGTACTTC
TRBD1 | TRBJ1-4 | NA | TRBV4-1 | CASSQSSPWTGTEKLFF | TGCGCCAGCAGCCAATCAAGTCCTTGGACAGGAACTGAAAAACTGTTTTTT
TRBD2 | TRBJ2-7 | NA | TRBV30 | CAWGDYGYEQYF | TGTGCCTGGGGGGACTATGGCTACGAGCAGTACTTC
TRBD2 | TRBJ2-7 | NA | TRBV5-6 | CASSLWLAGLYEQYF | TGTGCCAGCAGCTTGTGGCTAGCGGGCTTATACGAGCAGTACTTC
NA | TRBJ2-1 | NA | TRBV27 | CASSPNPDEGRPNEQFF | TGTGCCAGCAGTCCCAATCCGGATGAGGGGCGGCCTAATGAGCAGTTCTTC
NA | TRBJ2-3 | NA | TRBV9 | CASSGDREGRTQYF | TGTGCCAGCAGCGGAGACAGGGAGGGACGTACGCAGTATTTT
NA | TRBJ2-7 | NA | TRBV7-9 | CASSSGIGGPSYEQYF | TGTGCCAGCAGCTCCGGTATCGGGGGCCCTTCCTACGAGCAGTACTTC
TRBD2 | TRBJ2-3 | NA | TRBV9 | CASSDSGGHGTDTQYF | TGTGCCAGCAGCGATAGCGGGGGACATGGCACAGATACGCAGTATTTT
NA | TRBJ2-7 | NA | TRBV6-6 | CASSYSGDLAYEQYF | TGTGCCAGCAGTTACTCTGGGGACTTAGCCTACGAGCAGTACTTC
TRBD1 | TRBJ1-2 | NA | TRBV27 | CASSLSQGYSNYGYTF | TGTGCCAGCAGTTTATCACAGGGGTACTCAAACTATGGCTACACCTTC
NA | TRBJ1-5 | NA | TRBV19 | CASSIMLADYSNQPQHF | TGTGCCAGTAGTATAATGCTGGCGGATTATAGCAATCAGCCCCAGCATTTT
NA | TRBJ2-7 | NA | TRBV25-1 | CASSDQGFEQYF | TGTGCCAGCAGTGATCAGGGGTTCGAGCAGTACTTC
NA | TRBJ2-7 | once | TRBV13 | CASSTRLEPTYEQYF | TGTGCCAGCAGCACTCGACTGGAACCCACCTACGAGCAGTACTTC
TRBD2 | TRBJ2-7 | NA | TRBV19 | CASRHTSGELYEQYF | TGTGCCAGTCGCCATACTAGCGGGGAGCTCTACGAGCAGTACTTC
TRBD1 | TRBJ1-2 | few | TRBV7-9 | CASSYGTGTYGYTF | TGTGCCAGCAGTTACGGGACAGGAACTTATGGCTACACCTTC
NA | TRBJ2-3 | NA | TRBV6-5 | CASSYVGGQDTQYF | TGTGCCAGCAGTTACGTGGGGGGGCAAGATACGCAGTATTTT
NA | TRBJ1-1 | NA | TRBV5-6 | CASSSNKPGLTEAFF | TGTGCCAGCAGCTCCAACAAACCAGGGCTCACTGAAGCTTTCTTT
NA | TRBJ2-2 | NA | TRBV7-9 | CASTSVGELFF | TGTGCCAGCACCTCGGTGGGGGAGCTGTTTTTT
NA | TRBJ1-1 | NA | TRBV2 | CASRFTEAFF | TGTGCCAGCAGGTTCACTGAAGCTTTCTTT
NA | TRBJ2-7 | NA | TRBV7-9 | CASTPGWAYEQYF | TGTGCCAGCACCCCCGGTTGGGCCTACGAGCAGTACTTC
NA | TRBJ2-1 | NA | TRBV19 | CASSISPVGNEQFF | TGTGCCAGTAGTATAAGTCCAGTCGGGAATGAGCAGTTCTTC
NA | TRBJ2-3 | NA | TRBV10-2 | CASSESSEGGPGDTQYF | TGCGCCAGCAGTGAGTCGTCCGAGGGGGGGCCGGGAGATACGCAGTATTTT
NA | TRBJ1-4 | NA | TRBV5-1 | CASSFSWEKLFF | TGCGCCAGCAGCTTTTCGTGGGAAAAACTGTTTTTT
NA | TRBJ2-5 | NA | TRBV5-1 | CASSSDYQETQYF | TGCGCCAGCAGCTCGGACTACCAAGAGACCCAGTACTTC
TRBD1 | TRBJ2-7 | NA | TRBV5-4 | CASSPTTGLGLGQYF | TGTGCCAGCAGCCCGACGACAGGGTTGGGGCTGGGGCAGTACTTC
TRBD2 | TRBJ2-1 | once | TRBV9 | CASSVDGRAYNEQFF | TGTGCCAGCAGCGTAGACGGGAGGGCCTACAATGAGCAGTTCTTC
NA | TRBJ2-1 | once | TRBV4-1 | CASSQDLGLAEGTSYNEQFF | TGCGCCAGCAGCCAAGATTTGGGTCTGGCGGAGGGGACCTCCTACAATGAGCAGTTCTTC
NA | TRBJ2-7 | NA | TRBV9 | CASSEGDWRYEQYF | TGTGCCAGCAGCGAGGGGGACTGGCGATACGAGCAGTACTTC
TRBD1 | TRBJ1-5 | few | TRBV5-8 | CATHVLTGGHQPQHF | TGTGCCACCCACGTACTTACAGGGGGGCATCAGCCCCAGCATTTT
TRBD2 | TRBJ2-7 | once | TRBV30 | CAWSVGMTSSYEQYF | TGTGCCTGGAGTGTAGGGATGACTAGCTCATACGAGCAGTACTTC
TRBD1 | TRBJ1-5 | NA | TRBV27 | CASSLTQGERYQPQHF | TGTGCCAGCAGTTTAACACAGGGGGAACGGTATCAGCCCCAGCATTTT
NA | TRBJ2-3 | NA | TRBV10-2 | CASSDYSSTDTQYF | TGCGCCAGCAGTGATTACAGCAGCACAGATACGCAGTATTTT
NA | TRBJ2-1 | NA | TRBV4-1 | CASSQQSDSYNEQFF | TGCGCCAGCAGCCAACAATCGGACTCCTACAATGAGCAGTTCTTC
TRBD2 | TRBJ2-1 | NA | TRBV7-9 | CASSLEGGREEQFF | TGTGCCAGCAGCTTAGAGGGCGGGAGGGAAGAGCAGTTCTTC
TRBD2 | TRBJ2-7 | once | TRBV4-3 | CASSQDGGSGRARYEQYF | TGCGCCAGCAGCCAAGATGGGGGTAGCGGGAGGGCCAGGTACGAGCAGTACTTC
NA | TRBJ2-5 | NA | TRBV6-1 | CASSEVAWWGKEETQYF | TGTGCCAGCAGTGAAGTTGCGTGGTGGGGGAAAGAGGAGACCCAGTACTTC
NA | TRBJ1-5 | NA | TRBV27 | CASSAGTYNQPQHF | TGTGCCAGCAGTGCCGGGACTTATAATCAGCCCCAGCATTTT
TRBD1 | TRBJ2-7 | NA | TRBV27 | CASSRMGTGDSYEQYF | TGTGCCAGCAGCCGGATGGGGACAGGGGACTCCTACGAGCAGTACTTC
NA | TRBJ2-5 | NA | TRBV14 | CASSVGEFLFGDGPETQYF | TGTGCCAGCAGCGTAGGAGAATTTTTGTTCGGGGACGGCCCAGAGACCCAGTACTTC
TRBD2 | TRBJ2-7 | once | TRBV9 | CASSPGLEGYEQYF | TGTGCCAGCAGCCCGGGACTAGAGGGCTACGAGCAGTACTTC
NA | TRBJ1-1 | NA | TRBV10-3 | CAISDPTGETTEAFF | TGTGCCATCAGTGACCCTACAGGAGAGACCACTGAAGCTTTCTTT
NA | TRBJ1-3 | NA | TRBV7-2 | CASSLHRQAQGTIYF | TGTGCCAGCAGCTTGCATCGACAGGCTCAGGGCACCATATATTTT
TRBD1 | TRBJ2-7 | NA | TRBV7-6 | CASSFSGQGSYEQYF | TGTGCCAGCAGCTTCTCGGGACAGGGCTCCTACGAGCAGTACTTC
NA | TRBJ2-3 | NA | TRBV6-5 | CASSYFGGRETDTQYF | TGTGCCAGCAGTTATTTTGGCGGCAGGGAGACAGATACGCAGTATTTT
TRBD1 | TRBJ2-3 | NA | TRBV9 | CASSDWTGGTDTQYF | TGTGCCAGCAGCGACTGGACAGGGGGCACAGATACGCAGTATTTT
TRBD2 | TRBJ2-4 | once | TRBV4-3 | CASSPWIELAGEGGIQYF | TGCGCCAGCAGCCCATGGATAGAACTAGCGGGAGAGGGGGGCATTCAGTACTTC
NA | TRBJ1-1 | NA | TRBV6-5 | CASSYSASRYAEAFF | TGTGCCAGCAGTTACTCGGCCTCCAGGTACGCTGAAGCTTTCTTT